Below are 5 T cell receptor beta chains sequenced from a single sample in a study of T cell responses to AZD1222 COVID-19 vaccine. Sequencing was performed with immunoSEQ multiplex PCR; in TCRdb, only in-frame clones are kept and a portion is missing. The sample has 100,000 to 150,000 clones; about 82% are singletons. The specimen was peripheral blood, collected 28 days after the second dose of the MenACWY control vaccine. The receptors originated from an adult who received the MenACWY meningococcal vaccine as a control.

The V and J genes are TRBV29-1 and TRBJ2-5; D possibly uses TRBD1 or TRBD2 (5 bases each). V lost 0 bases, J lost 2 bases, and 10 bases lay in between. The length of the CDR3 is 14 residues. Germline V gene sequence: CDR1 SQVTM, CDR2 ANQGSEA. CDR3: CSVEDTGGQETQYF. The DNA for the CDR3 is TGCAGCGTTGAAGATACAGGAGGACAAGAGACCCAGTACTTC.

The chain joins TRBV5-4 to TRBJ2-3, with 8 nucleotides matching TRBD2. Germline CDR1 and CDR2: SGHNT and YYREEE (reference sequence). The length of the CDR3 is 15 residues. Trimming cost V 4 bases and J 0 bases; bases outside gene matches: 4. The CDR3 DNA reads TGTGCCAGCAGCGATTCTAGCGGGAGCACAGATACGCAGTATTTT. Its protein product is CASSDSSGSTDTQYF.

This chain uses TRBV9 with TRBJ1-3; no firm D call. The V end lost 0 bases, the J end lost 0 bases, and 13 bases lay between the germline ends. The length of the CDR3 is 17 residues. Germline V lookup: CDR1 SGDLS, CDR2 YYNGEE. DNA for the CDR3: TGTGCCAGCAGCGTAGGAGGAGATGAGAGCTCTGGAAACACCATATATTTT. Protein sequence: CASSVGGDESSGNTIYF.

This rearrangement joins TRBV7-9 to TRBJ2-3; 8 bases align to TRBD2. This CDR3 is 14 amino acids long. The germline CDR1 and CDR2 sequences are SEHNR and FQNEAQ (reference sequence). The junction had 4 bases not matched to a gene; V was cut back by 6 bases and J by 2 bases. The CDR3: CASRETSATDTQYF. DNA of the CDR3: TGTGCCAGCAGGGAGACTAGCGCCACAGATACGCAGTATTTT.

The chain has TRBV7-9 and TRBJ1-2, with TRBD1 as a possible D gene (6 bases). The germline V gene encodes CDR1 SEHNR and CDR2 FQNEAQ (reference sequence). There are 11 residues in the CDR3. V was cut by 8 bases and J by 7 bases, with 11 bases left in between. The CDR3 region is CASEEGGGYTF. In nucleotides, the CDR3 is TGTGCCAGCGAAGAGGGGGGTGGCTACACCTTC.